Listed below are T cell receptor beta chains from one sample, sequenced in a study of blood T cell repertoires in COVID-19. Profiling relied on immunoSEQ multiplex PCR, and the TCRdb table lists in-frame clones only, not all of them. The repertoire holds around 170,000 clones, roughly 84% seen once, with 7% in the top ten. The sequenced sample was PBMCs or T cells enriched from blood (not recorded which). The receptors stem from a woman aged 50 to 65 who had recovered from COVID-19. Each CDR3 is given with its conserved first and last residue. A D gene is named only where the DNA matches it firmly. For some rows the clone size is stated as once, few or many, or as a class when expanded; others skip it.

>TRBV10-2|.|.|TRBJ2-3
TGCGCCAGCAGTAAGCGCACAGATACGCAGTATTTT
CASSKRTDTQYF
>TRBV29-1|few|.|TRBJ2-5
TGCAGCGTTGTGGGGGCCCAAGAGACCCAGTACTTC
CSVVGAQETQYF
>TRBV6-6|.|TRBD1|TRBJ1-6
TGTGCCAGCAGTTACGCTGGACAGGTCGGGAATTCACCCCTCCACTTT
CASSYAGQVGNSPLHF
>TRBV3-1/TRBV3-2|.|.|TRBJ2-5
TGTGCCAGCAGCCAAGGACAGAAGGAGACCCAGTACTTC
CASSQGQKETQYF
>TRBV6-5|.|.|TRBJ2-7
TGTGCCAGCACCCCCGGCGGATACGAAGTCTACGAGCAGTACTTC
CASTPGGYEVYEQYF
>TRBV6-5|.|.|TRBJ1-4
TGTGCCAGCAGTTATGATGCAGGCTTTAATGAAAAACTGTTTTTT
CASSYDAGFNEKLFF
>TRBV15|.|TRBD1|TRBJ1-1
TGTGCCACCACCAGAGGACAGGGGGCAAATGAAGCTTTCTTT
CATTRGQGANEAFF
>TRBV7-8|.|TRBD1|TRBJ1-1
TGTGCCAGCAGCTTATTAGGGGCAGGGGGTTACACTGAAGCTTTCTTT
CASSLLGAGGYTEAFF
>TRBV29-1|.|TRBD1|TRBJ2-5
TGCAGCGTTGAAACGGACAGGGGGCATACTTGGAGGACCCAGTACTTC
CSVETDRGHTWRTQYF
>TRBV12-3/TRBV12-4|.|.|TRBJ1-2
TGTGCCAGCAGGTACGGGACAATTTATGGCTACACCTTC
CASRYGTIYGYTF
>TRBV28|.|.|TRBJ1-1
TGTGCCAGCAGGCGAAATAGGGGGTACACTGAAGCTTTCTTT
CASRRNRGYTEAFF
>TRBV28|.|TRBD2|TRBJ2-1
TGTGCCAGCACTGGATCACGGGCTAGCGGGAGGTTGAATGAGCAGTTCTTC
CASTGSRASGRLNEQFF
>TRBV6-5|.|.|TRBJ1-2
TGTGCCAGCAGAGGAGGGGCCGGGTACTATGGCTACACCTTC
CASRGGAGYYGYTF
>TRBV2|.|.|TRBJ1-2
TGTGCCAGCAGTGTGAGTCAAACTACCCAGGGCTACACCTTC
CASSVSQTTQGYTF
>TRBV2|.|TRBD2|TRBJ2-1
TGTGCCAGCAGAAAGTTTAGCGGGGGAAACAATGAGCAGTTCTTC
CASRKFSGGNNEQFF
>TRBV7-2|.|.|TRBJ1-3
TGTGCCAGCAGCCCCCTACCCCCCACTGAGCCTCGAGAAGGAAACACCATATATTTT
CASSPLPPTEPREGNTIYF
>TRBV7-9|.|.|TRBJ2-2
TGTGCCGGCGGTTCTTCATCGAACACCGGGGAGCTGTTTTTT
CAGGSSSNTGELFF
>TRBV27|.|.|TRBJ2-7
TGTGCCAGCAGTTTATTCGAGGGGGCCTACGAGCAGTACTTC
CASSLFEGAYEQYF
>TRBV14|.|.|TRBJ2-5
TGTGCCAGCAGCCAAGCTTTCCAGAAACAAGAGACCCAGTACTTC
CASSQAFQKQETQYF
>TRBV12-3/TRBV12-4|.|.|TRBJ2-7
TGTGCCAGCACCTCGGGATACGAGCAGTACTTC
CASTSGYEQYF
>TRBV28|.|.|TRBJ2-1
TGTGCCAGCAGTTTTACTAGTTTCTCCTACAATGAGCAGTTCTTC
CASSFTSFSYNEQFF
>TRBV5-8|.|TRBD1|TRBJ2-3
TGTGCCAGCAGCGTAACAGGGGGCCCGCCAGATACGCAGTATTTT
CASSVTGGPPDTQYF
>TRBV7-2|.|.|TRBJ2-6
TGTGCCAGCAGCTTCCCCAGCTCTGGGGCCAACGTCCTGACTTTC
CASSFPSSGANVLTF
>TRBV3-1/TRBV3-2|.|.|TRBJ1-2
TGTGCCAGCAGCCAAGATGGCGTGACATCCAAAGGCTACACCTTC
CASSQDGVTSKGYTF
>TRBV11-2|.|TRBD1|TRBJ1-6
TGTGCCAGCAGACGGCCGGGACAGAGGCGCTCACCCCTCCACTTT
CASRRPGQRRSPLHF
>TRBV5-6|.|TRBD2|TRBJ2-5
TGTGCCAGCAGCTTGCTGGGACTAGGGAGGAATACGGAAGAGACCCAGTACTTC
CASSLLGLGRNTEETQYF
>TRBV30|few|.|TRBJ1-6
TGTGCCTGGAGTATCCAGTATAATTCACCCCTCCACTTT
CAWSIQYNSPLHF